One sample yielded the 5 T cell receptor beta chains listed below, sequenced in a study of tumor-infiltrating lymphocytes in primary liver carcinoma. The tissue used was unsorted bulk material of 20-30 mg. RNA and DNA were co-extracted from it with the AllPrep DNA/RNA mini kit. cDNA specific to TCR beta was made from around 470 ng of total RNA, with a constant-region primer employed for priming. What produced the TCR beta libraries was three nested multiplex PCR rounds using slightly modified ARM-PCR. Forward primers for TRBV1-TRBV30 and a C-beta reverse primer served the first two PCR rounds, at around 11 cycles each. TCRdb passed the multiplex PCR reads through MiXCR, listing each CDR3 protein once. The sample lists roughly 23,000 distinct CDR3 sequences, approximately 70% occurring once. The source material was liver tumor tissue from sampling region 1. Subset: tumor region T1, superior pole. The receptors shown here come from a man aged 35 to 55 with primary liver carcinoma and hepatitis B virus infection.

As concerns this clonotype: With a much larger clone just one base away, this may be a read error. The CDR3 end shows no conserved phenylalanine or tryptophan, and so a read error is likely. J is TRBJ2-1 and V is TRBV18, with D perhaps matching TRBD2 (7 bases). Germline V gene lookup returns CDR1 KGHSH and CDR2 LQKENI. The CDR3 covers 16 residues. The V and J ends lost 0 bases and 2 bases respectively, with 11 bases between them. The CDR3 DNA is TGTGCCAGCTCACCACCAGGGGGGGATACCTACAATGAGCAGTTCCTC. Encoded protein: CASSPPGGDTYNEQFL.

Points on this clonotype: One junction end disagrees with the germline gene, perhaps due to a read error. The chain recombines TRBV24-1 with TRBJ2-5; 9 nucleotides align to TRBD1. The CDR3 consists of 16 residues. From germline, CDR1 is KGHDR and CDR2 SFDVKD. The CDR3 here is CAISERGQGVWETQYF. The CDR3 DNA reads as TGTGCCATCAGTGAGCGGGGACAGGGTGTATGGGAGACCCAGTACTTC.

Remarks on this clonotype: No conserved phenylalanine or tryptophan is present at the end of the CDR3, so a read error is the likely explanation. Because the CDR3's place on the DNA is in doubt, the DNA is left out and the CDR3 is given as listed by TCRdb. The V call is TRBV12-3 or TRBV12-4, the J call TRBJ2-1; the DNA was not used to check the table's D call, TRBD1. The CDR3 extends over 18 residues, inclusive of both ends. CDR3 protein: CASSFPAGGQHFNNELFY.

Remarks on this clonotype: A junction boundary mismatches the germline segment, possibly from a read error. This chain joins TRBV5-5 and TRBJ2-2; the D gene is possibly TRBD2 (5 bases). Germline values: CDR1 SGHKS, CDR2 YYEKEE (reference sequence). This CDR3 spans 14 amino acids. The CDR3 loop reads CASSLEAGAGELLF. CDR3 nucleotide sequence: TGTGCCAGTAGCTTGGAGGCGGGTGCCGGGGAGCTGCTTTTT.

A remark on this clonotype: One end of the junction is discordant with germline, which a read error may explain. The gene calls are TRBV11-2 and TRBJ2-5; 8 positions match TRBD2. CDR1 SGHAT and CDR2 FQNNGV come from the germline V gene. This CDR3 is built from 16 residues. CDR3 sequence: CASSQTPGGGKETQLF. The CDR3 DNA reads TGTGCCAGCAGCCAAACCCCTGGCGGGGGGAAGGAGACCCAGCTCTTC.